The 18 T cell receptor beta chains presented below share a single source sample, sequenced in a study of T cell responses to AZD1222 COVID-19 vaccine. TCRdb's copy holds only in-frame clones and misses some; the assay was immunoSEQ multiplex PCR. This table holds around 85,000 clones, roughly 90% found once. Sequencing used peripheral blood, obtained 28 days after the second AZD1222 dose. Receptors were obtained from an adult who received the AZD1222 COVID-19 vaccine.

This chain links TRBV28 with TRBJ1-2; 7 bases agree with TRBD1. After removal of 10 bases from V and 4 bases from J, the junction contained 9 bases not matched to a gene. This CDR3 has 13 amino acids. In germline, CDR1 is MDHEN, CDR2 SYDVKM. The CDR3 DNA reads TGTGCCACCAGGACAGGCCCCGGCTATGGCTACACCTTC. This translates into CATRTGPGYGYTF.

The gene calls are TRBV5-1 and TRBJ2-3; 14 nucleotides line up with TRBD2. The ends lost 5 bases at V and 6 bases at J; junction bases unmatched: 14. The CDR3 runs to 18 residues. The germline V gene has CDR1 SGHRS and CDR2 YFSETQ. In nucleotides, the CDR3 is TGCGCCAGCAGTTCTGGACTAGCGGGGGGCAAACAAGGGGATACGCAGTATTTT. Translating gives CASSSGLAGGKQGDTQYF.

The chain has TRBV30 and TRBJ2-7, with D possibly being TRBD1 or TRBD2 (5 bases each). V dropped 4 bases and J dropped 1 base, with 11 bases sitting between them. The CDR3 consists of 13 residues. Germline CDR1 is GTSNPN and CDR2 is SVGIG (reference sequence). CDR3 DNA sequence: TGTGCCTGGACCCGGGACGGGTCCTACGAGCAGTACTTC. It translates to CAWTRDGSYEQYF.

The chain employs TRBV4-1 and TRBJ2-2; D ambiguous. V lost 1 base and J lost 9, with 3 bases in between. The germline CDR1 and CDR2 sequences are MGHRA and YSYEKL. This CDR3 spans 11 amino acids. The CDR3: CASSQARELFF. CDR3 sequence (DNA): TGCGCCAGCAGCCAAGCGAGGGAGCTGTTTTTT.

The table lists this clone with a count of one. This rearrangement joins TRBV5-1 to TRBJ1-2, with 10 bases matching TRBD1. After removal of 4 bases from V and 4 bases from J, the junction contained 1 base not matched to a gene. Germline V gene data show CDR1 as SGHRS and CDR2 as YFSETQ. The CDR3 sequence is 13 residues long. This CDR3 reads CASSGTGVYGYTF. The CDR3, as DNA: TGCGCCAGCAGCGGGACAGGGGTCTATGGCTACACCTTC.

As to this clone: Other DNA sequences in this specimen translate into the identical CDR3. The chain is built from TRBV28 and TRBJ1-5; unclear D gene. Looked up from germline, CDR1 is MDHEN and CDR2 is SYDVKM. The V end lost 6 bases, the J end lost 0 bases, and 9 bases lay between the germline ends. The CDR3 extends over 14 amino acids. The CDR3 loop is CASSPPYSNQPQHF. CDR3 nucleotide sequence: TGTGCCAGCAGCCCACCCTATAGCAATCAGCCCCAGCATTTT.

This clone was counted only a few times. The V and J genes are TRBV11-2 and TRBJ2-7, with no clear D. CDR1 SGHAT and CDR2 FQNNGV come from the germline V gene. This CDR3 has 15 amino acids. The V end was cut by 5 bases, the J end by 1 base, with 15 bases between. The CDR3 protein is CASSPRGGLSYEQYF. CDR3 coding DNA: TGTGCCAGCAGCCCGCGAGGTGGCCTTTCCTACGAGCAGTACTTC.

This chain links TRBV28 with TRBJ1-2, with D unresolved. The V end was cut by 1 base, the J end by 2 bases, with 14 bases between. CDR1 is MDHEN and CDR2 is SYDVKM in the germline V gene. The CDR3 consists of 16 residues. The CDR3 here is CASSLFGPPPNYGYTF. The CDR3 region has the DNA TGTGCCAGCAGTTTATTTGGACCCCCGCCAAACTATGGCTACACCTTC.

This chain connects TRBV5-1 to TRBJ1-1, with TRBD1 matching 7 bases. V lost 4 bases to trimming and J lost 1 base; unmatched junction nucleotides: 1. The CDR3 is 13 residues long. Germline values: CDR1 SGHRS, CDR2 YFSETQ. The DNA for the CDR3 is TGCGCCAGCAGCCGGGACAGGAACACTGAAGCTTTCTTT. As protein: CASSRDRNTEAFF.

The rearrangement uses TRBV9 and TRBJ2-7; D is possibly TRBD1 or TRBD2 (5 bases each). The CDR3 covers 14 residues. Trimming removed 0 bases from V and 3 bases from J, with 10 bases in between. Germline CDR1 is SGDLS and CDR2 is YYNGEE. This CDR3 reads CASSVGGVGYEQYF. The CDR3 bases are TGTGCCAGCAGCGTAGGAGGGGTTGGCTACGAGCAGTACTTC. The full variable domain, in which reference TRBV9 and TRBJ2-7 provide the parts outside the CDR3, is DSGVTQTPKHLITATGQRVTLRCSPRSGDLSVYWYQQSLDQGLQFLIQYYNGEERAKGNILERFSAQQFPDLHSELNLSSLELGDSALYFCASSVGGVGYEQYFGPGTRLTVT.

The chain carries TRBV28 and TRBJ1-2, with D tentatively TRBD1 (6 bases). The germline V gene has CDR1 MDHEN and CDR2 SYDVKM. Trimming cost V 5 bases and J 8 bases, with 18 bases left between them. The CDR3 extends over 14 amino acids. The CDR3 DNA sequence: TGTGCCAGCAGTACAAAAAAGCGGGGGCTCGGCTACACCTTC. It encodes CASSTKKRGLGYTF.

The chain recombines TRBV19 with TRBJ1-1; possibly TRBD1 for D (5 bases). The CDR3 runs 14 residues. V was trimmed by 4 bases and J by 3 bases, leaving 12 bases between them. CDR1 is LNHDA, CDR2 SQIVND, per germline (reference sequence). CDR3 sequence: CASSRVGVDTEAFF. The CDR3 bases are TGTGCCAGTAGTAGGGTAGGGGTTGACACTGAAGCTTTCTTT.

V and J are TRBV30 and TRBJ1-5; D perhaps matches TRBD1 (5 bases). V dropped 2 bases and J dropped 2 bases, with 13 bases sitting between them. CDR3 length equals 15 residues. Germline CDR1 and CDR2: GTSNPN and SVGIG (reference sequence). This chain's CDR3 is CAWSRGSSGNQPQHF. CDR3 DNA sequence: TGTGCCTGGAGTCGGGGCTCGAGTGGCAATCAGCCCCAGCATTTT.

This chain uses TRBV7-8 with TRBJ1-3, with a tentative D call TRBD1 (6 bases). V lost 5 bases, J lost 4 bases, and 27 bases lay in between. CDR1 and CDR2 (germline): SGHVS, FQNEAQ. The CDR3 contains 19 residues. The CDR3 sequence is CASSLVPRGRFSEGNTIYF. CDR3 sequence (DNA): TGTGCCAGCAGCCTTGTCCCCAGGGGCCGCTTTTCGGAAGGAAACACCATATATTTT.

This chain connects TRBV18 to TRBJ1-1; possibly TRBD1 for D (5 bases). CDR3 length equals 13 residues. V was shortened by 2 bases and J by 5 bases, with 9 bases between the two germline ends. CDR1 and CDR2 from the germline V gene are KGHSH and LQKENI. The CDR3 loop reads CASSPDGATEAFF. As DNA, the CDR3 is TGTGCCAGCTCACCAGACGGGGCAACTGAAGCTTTCTTT.

This chain uses TRBV5-6 with TRBJ1-4; D remains unclear. The germline V gene has CDR1 SGHDT and CDR2 YYEEEE. Trimming took 4 bases from V and 0 from J, leaving 13 bases between them. This CDR3 comprises 16 residues. The CDR3 protein is CASSPAGYPTNEKLFF. The CDR3 DNA sequence: TGTGCCAGCAGCCCGGCGGGTTACCCAACTAATGAAAAACTGTTTTTT.

The chain has TRBV19 and TRBJ1-5; D uncertain. This CDR3 contains 13 residues. V was cut by 6 bases and J by 0 bases, with 6 bases left in between. Per the germline V gene, CDR1 is LNHDA and CDR2 is SQIVND (reference sequence). In DNA, the CDR3 is TGTGCCAGTAGCCTTATTAGCAATCAGCCCCAGCATTTT. It encodes CASSLISNQPQHF.

In its sample, this clone was seen a few times. This chain joins TRBV19 and TRBJ2-1; tentatively, D is TRBD2 (5 bases). CDR3 length: 17 amino acids. Germline V gene sequence: CDR1 LNHDA, CDR2 SQIVND (reference sequence). The V end was cut by 7 bases, the J end by 0 bases, with 19 bases between. CDR3 loop: CASTTKERSSSYNEQFF. CDR3 nucleotide sequence: TGTGCCAGTACGACCAAGGAGCGGTCGAGCTCCTACAATGAGCAGTTCTTC. Variable domain in full (rest from reference TRBV19 and TRBJ2-1): DGGITQSPKYLFRKEGQNVTLSCEQNLNHDAMYWYRQDPGQGLRLIYYSQIVNDFQKGDIAEGYSVSREKKESFPLTVTSAQKNPTAFYLCASTTKERSSSYNEQFFGPGTRLTVL.